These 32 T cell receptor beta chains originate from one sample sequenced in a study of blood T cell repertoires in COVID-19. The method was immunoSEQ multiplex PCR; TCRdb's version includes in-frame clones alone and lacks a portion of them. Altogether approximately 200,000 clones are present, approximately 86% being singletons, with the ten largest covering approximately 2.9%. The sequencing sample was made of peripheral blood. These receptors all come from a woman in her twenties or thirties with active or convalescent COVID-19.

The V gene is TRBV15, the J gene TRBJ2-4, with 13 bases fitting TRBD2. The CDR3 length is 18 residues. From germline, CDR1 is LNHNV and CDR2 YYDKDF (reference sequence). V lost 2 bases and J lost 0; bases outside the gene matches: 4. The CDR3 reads CATSRSGLAGIAKNIQYF. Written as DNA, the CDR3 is TGTGCCACCAGCAGATCGGGACTAGCGGGGATAGCCAAAAACATTCAGTACTTC.

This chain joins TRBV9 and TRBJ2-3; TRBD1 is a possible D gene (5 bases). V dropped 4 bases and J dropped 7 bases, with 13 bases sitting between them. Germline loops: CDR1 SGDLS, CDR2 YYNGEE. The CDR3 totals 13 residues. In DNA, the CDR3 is TGTGCCAGCAGCATCGAGGACACCTATACGCAGTATTTT. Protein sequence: CASSIEDTYTQYF.

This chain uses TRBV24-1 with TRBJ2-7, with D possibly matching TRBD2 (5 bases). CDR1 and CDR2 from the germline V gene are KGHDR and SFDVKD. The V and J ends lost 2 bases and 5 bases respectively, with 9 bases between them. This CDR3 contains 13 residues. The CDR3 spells CATSDSPGDEQYF. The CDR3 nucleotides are TGTGCCACCAGTGATTCCCCCGGGGACGAGCAGTACTTC.

The chain's CDR3 is CASSPITRNTGELFF. In DNA form, the CDR3 reads TGTGCCAGCTCACCAATAACAAGGAACACCGGGGAGCTGTTTTTT. The chain carries TRBV18 and TRBJ2-2, with unresolved D. V lost 2 bases and J lost 1, with 8 bases in between. Germline CDR1 and CDR2: KGHSH and LQKENI. The CDR3 covers 15 residues.

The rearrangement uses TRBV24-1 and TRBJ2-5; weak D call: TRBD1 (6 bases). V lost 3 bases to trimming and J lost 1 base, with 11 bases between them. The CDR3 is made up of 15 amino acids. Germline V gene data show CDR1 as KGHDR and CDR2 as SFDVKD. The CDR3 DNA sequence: TGTGCCACCAGTGATCCTGACAGGCCCCAAGAGACCCAGTACTTC. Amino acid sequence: CATSDPDRPQETQYF.

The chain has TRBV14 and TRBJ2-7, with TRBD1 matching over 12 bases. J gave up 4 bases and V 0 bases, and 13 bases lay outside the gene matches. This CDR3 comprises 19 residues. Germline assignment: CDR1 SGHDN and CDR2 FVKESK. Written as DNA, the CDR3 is TGTGCCAGCAGCCAAGATCGGTGGGACAGGGGGCGCAATCCGTACGAGCAGTACTTC. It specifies CASSQDRWDRGRNPYEQYF.

The CDR3 DNA is TGTGCCAGCAGGCGTACCTCCTCTGGAAACACCATATATTTT. Amino acid sequence: CASRRTSSGNTIYF. The rearrangement links TRBV27 to TRBJ1-3; D unresolved. This CDR3 spans 14 amino acids. CDR1 is MNHEY and CDR2 is SMNVEV in the germline V gene (reference sequence). Trimming pared 6 bases from V and 0 bases from J, leaving 9 bases between.

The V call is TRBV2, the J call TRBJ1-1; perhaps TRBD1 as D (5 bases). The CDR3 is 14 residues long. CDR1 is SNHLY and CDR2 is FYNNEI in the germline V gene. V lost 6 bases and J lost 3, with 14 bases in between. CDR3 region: CASRHRPRDTEAFF. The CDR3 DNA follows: TGTGCCAGCAGGCACAGGCCTCGGGACACTGAAGCTTTCTTT.

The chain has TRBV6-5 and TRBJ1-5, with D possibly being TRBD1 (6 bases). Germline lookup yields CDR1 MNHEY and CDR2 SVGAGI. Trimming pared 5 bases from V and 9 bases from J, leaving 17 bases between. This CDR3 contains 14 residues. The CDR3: CASSPDSRSRPQHF. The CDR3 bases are TGTGCCAGCAGTCCGGACAGTAGAAGTCGGCCCCAGCATTTT.

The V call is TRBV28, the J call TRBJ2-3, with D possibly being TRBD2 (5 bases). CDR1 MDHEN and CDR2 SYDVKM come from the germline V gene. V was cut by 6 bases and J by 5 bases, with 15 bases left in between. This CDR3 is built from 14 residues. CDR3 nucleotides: TGTGCCAGCAGCCTCGGGTTTGGAGGAGATACGCAGTATTTT. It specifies CASSLGFGGDTQYF.

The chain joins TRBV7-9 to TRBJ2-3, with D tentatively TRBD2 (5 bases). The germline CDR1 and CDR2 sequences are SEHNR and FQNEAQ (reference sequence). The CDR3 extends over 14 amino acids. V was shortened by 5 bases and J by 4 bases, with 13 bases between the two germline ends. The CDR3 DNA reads TGTGCCAGCAGCGTAATACTAGGGCCAGATACGCAGTATTTT. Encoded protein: CASSVILGPDTQYF. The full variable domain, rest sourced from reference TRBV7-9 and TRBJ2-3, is DTGVSQNPRHKITKRGQNVTFRCDPISEHNRLYWYRQTLGQGPEFLTYFQNEAQLEKSRLLSDRFSAERPKGSFSTLEIQRTEQGDSAMYLCASSVILGPDTQYFGPGTRLTVL.

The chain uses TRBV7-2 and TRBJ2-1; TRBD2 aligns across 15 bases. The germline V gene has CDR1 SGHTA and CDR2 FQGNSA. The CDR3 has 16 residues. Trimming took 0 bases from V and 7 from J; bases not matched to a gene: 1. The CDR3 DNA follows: TGTGCCAGCAGCTTAGCCGGGACTAGCGGGAGGAATGAGCAGTTCTTC. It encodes CASSLAGTSGRNEQFF.

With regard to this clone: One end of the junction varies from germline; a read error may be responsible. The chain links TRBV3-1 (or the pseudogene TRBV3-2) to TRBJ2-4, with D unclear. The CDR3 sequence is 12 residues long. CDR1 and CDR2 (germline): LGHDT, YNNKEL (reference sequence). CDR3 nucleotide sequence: TGTGCCAGCAGCCAAGGGCCCCTTCCCCATCACTTC. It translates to CASSQGPLPHHF.

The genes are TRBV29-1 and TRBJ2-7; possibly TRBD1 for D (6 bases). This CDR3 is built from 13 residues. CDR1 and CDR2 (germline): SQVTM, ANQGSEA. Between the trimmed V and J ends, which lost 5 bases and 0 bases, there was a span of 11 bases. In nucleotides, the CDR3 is TGCAGCGTTTTTGACAGGTACTCCTACGAGCAGTACTTC. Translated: CSVFDRYSYEQYF.

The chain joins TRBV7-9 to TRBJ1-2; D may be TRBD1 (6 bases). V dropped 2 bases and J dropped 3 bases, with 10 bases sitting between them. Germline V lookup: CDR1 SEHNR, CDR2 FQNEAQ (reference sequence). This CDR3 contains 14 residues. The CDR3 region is CASSLRGLDYGYTF. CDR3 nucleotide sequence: TGTGCCAGCAGCTTAAGGGGGTTGGACTATGGCTACACCTTC.

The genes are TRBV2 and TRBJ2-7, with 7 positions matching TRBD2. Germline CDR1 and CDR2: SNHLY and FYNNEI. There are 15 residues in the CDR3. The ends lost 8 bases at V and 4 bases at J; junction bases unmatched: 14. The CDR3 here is CASRLVLARVYEQYF. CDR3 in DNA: TGTGCCAGCCGCCTCGTACTAGCGAGAGTGTACGAGCAGTACTTC.

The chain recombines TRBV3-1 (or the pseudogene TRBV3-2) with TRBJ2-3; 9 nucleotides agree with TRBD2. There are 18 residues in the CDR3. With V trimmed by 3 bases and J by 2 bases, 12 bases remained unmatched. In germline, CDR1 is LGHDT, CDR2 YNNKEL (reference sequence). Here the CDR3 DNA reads TGTGCCAGCAGCCACGTTGGACTAGCGAGACCAAACACAGATACGCAGTATTTT. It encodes CASSHVGLARPNTDTQYF.

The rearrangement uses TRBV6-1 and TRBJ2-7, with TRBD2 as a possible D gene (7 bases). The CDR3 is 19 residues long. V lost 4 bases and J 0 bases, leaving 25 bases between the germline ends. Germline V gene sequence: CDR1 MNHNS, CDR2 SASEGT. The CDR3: CASSAPQGGVIISSYEQYF. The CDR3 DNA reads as TGTGCCAGCAGTGCACCACAGGGAGGGGTCATCATTAGCTCCTACGAGCAGTACTTC.

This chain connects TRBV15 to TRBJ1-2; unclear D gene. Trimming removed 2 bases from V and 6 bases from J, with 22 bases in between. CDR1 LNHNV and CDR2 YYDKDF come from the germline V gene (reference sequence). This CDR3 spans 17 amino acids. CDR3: CATSRYRLVPGAHGYTF. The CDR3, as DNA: TGTGCCACCAGCAGATATCGGTTGGTCCCAGGCGCCCATGGCTACACCTTC.

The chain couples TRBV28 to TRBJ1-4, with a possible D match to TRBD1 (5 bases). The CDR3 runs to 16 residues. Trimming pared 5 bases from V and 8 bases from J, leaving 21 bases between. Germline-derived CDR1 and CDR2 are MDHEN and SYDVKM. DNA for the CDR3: TGTGCCAGCAGTCAGCCCCGGGGGAGCGCTTTCGAAAAACTGTTTTTT. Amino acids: CASSQPRGSAFEKLFF.

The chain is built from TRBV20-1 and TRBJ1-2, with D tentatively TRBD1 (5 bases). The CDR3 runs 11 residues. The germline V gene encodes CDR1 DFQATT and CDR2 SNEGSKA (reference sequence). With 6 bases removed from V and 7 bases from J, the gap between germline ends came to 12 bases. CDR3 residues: CSAPLGPGYTF. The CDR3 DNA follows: TGCAGTGCCCCCCTGGGGCCTGGCTACACCTTC.

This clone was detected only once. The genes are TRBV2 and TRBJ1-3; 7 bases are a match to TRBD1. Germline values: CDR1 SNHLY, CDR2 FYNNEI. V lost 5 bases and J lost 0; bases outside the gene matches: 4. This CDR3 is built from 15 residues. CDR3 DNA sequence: TGTGCCAGCAGTCCGGGACAGCTCTCTGGAAACACCATATATTTT. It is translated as CASSPGQLSGNTIYF.

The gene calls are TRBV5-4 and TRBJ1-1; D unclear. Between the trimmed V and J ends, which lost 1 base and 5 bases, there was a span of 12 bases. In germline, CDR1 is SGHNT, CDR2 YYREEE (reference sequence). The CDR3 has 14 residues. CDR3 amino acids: CASSLSGRWTEAFF. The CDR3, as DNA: TGTGCCAGCAGCTTGTCGGGTCGTTGGACTGAAGCTTTCTTT.

The CDR3 DNA follows: TGTGCCAGTAGTTCCCCTAGACTAGCGGGTAGCACAGATACGCAGTATTTT. Its protein product is CASSSPRLAGSTDTQYF. The chain joins TRBV19 to TRBJ2-3; 10 bases are a match to TRBD2. Trimming cost V 5 bases and J 0 bases; bases outside gene matches: 8. The CDR3 sequence is 17 residues long. From germline, CDR1 is LNHDA and CDR2 SQIVND (reference sequence).

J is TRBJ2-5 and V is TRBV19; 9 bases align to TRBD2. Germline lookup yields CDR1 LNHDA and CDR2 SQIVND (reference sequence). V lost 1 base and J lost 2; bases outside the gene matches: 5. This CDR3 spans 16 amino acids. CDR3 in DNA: TGTGCCAGTAGTATAGGACTAGCGGATACTCAAGAGACCCAGTACTTC. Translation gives CASSIGLADTQETQYF.

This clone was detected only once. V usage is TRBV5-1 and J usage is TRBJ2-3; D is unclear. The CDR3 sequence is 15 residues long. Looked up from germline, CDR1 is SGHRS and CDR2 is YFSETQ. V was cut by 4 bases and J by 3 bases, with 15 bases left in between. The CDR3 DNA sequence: TGCGCCAGCAGCGAAGGCGGAGCCTCGACAGATACGCAGTATTTT. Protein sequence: CASSEGGASTDTQYF.

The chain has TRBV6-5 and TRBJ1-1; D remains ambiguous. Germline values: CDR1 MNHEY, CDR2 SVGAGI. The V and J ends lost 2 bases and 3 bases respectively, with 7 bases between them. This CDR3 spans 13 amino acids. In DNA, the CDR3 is TGTGCCAGCAGTTACCTCCGGGACACTGAAGCTTTCTTT. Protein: CASSYLRDTEAFF.

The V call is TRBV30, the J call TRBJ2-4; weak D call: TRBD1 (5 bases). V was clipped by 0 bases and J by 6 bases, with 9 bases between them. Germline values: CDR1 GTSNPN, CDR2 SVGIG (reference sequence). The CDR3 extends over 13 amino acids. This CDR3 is CAWSVPGLNIQYF. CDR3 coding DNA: TGTGCCTGGAGTGTACCAGGGTTAAACATTCAGTACTTC.

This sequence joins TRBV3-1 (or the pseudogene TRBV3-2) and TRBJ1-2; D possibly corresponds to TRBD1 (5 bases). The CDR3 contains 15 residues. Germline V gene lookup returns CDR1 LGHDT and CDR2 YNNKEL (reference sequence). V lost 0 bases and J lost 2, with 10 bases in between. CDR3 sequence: CASSQEGATNYGYTF. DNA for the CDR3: TGTGCCAGCAGCCAAGAAGGGGCTACAAACTATGGCTACACCTTC.

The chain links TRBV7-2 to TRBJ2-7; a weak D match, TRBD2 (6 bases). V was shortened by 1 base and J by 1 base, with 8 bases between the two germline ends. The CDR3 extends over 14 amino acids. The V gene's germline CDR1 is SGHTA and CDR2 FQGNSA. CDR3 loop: CASSLDSGSYEQYF. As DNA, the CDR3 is TGTGCCAGCAGCTTAGATAGCGGTTCCTACGAGCAGTACTTC.

Here the CDR3 reads CASSIATPSYEQYF. CDR3 DNA sequence: TGTGCCAGTAGTATAGCGACTCCGTCCTACGAGCAGTACTTC. This chain joins TRBV19 and TRBJ2-7; D call uncertain. CDR3 size: 14 residues. V lost 1 base, J lost 1 base, and 8 bases lay in between. CDR1 and CDR2 from the germline V gene are LNHDA and SQIVND (reference sequence).

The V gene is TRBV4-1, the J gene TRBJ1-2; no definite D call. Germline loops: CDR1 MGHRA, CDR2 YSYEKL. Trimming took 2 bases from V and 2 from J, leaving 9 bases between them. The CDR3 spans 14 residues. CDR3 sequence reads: CASSQPGGNYGYTF. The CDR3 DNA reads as TGCGCCAGCAGCCAACCAGGAGGAAACTATGGCTACACCTTC.